This is a list of T cell receptor beta chains from one sample in a study of Ad26.COV2.S vaccination and SARS-CoV-2 variants. The table came from immunoSEQ multiplex PCR; TCRdb's copy has only in-frame clones and leaves some out. The data hold about 400,000 clones, with about 80% observed a single time. This specimen consisted of peripheral blood, obtained in a trial of Ad26.COV2.S vaccine versus placebo. These receptors all stem from a person between 18 and 65 years old who received the Ad26.COV2.S COVID-19 vaccine or a placebo. CDR3s leave out the opening cysteine and the closing phenylalanine or tryptophan. Each record gives: clone size, V gene, CDR3 protein. Some rows mark clone size as missing; the rest say once, few, many or name a class of expanded clone.

- TRBV3-1/TRBV3-2 ASSPLAQGPAGYT
- TRBV30 ACSRSGTAYEQY
- TRBV9 ASSVNSGVYEQY
- TRBV29-1 SLGKGGGSYNEQF
- TRBV3-1/TRBV3-2 ASSEVPDTQY
- TRBV5-1 ASSSESRGELF
- TRBV30 AWSRGGVQETQY
- TRBV7-2 ASSLDRGRAETQY
- TRBV5-5 ASSLAQRRVREQY
- TRBV9 ASSVGLGTGPTDTQY
- TRBV29-1 SVGGTGGYEQY
- TRBV7-9 ASSLAIAESTDTQY
few TRBV6-2/TRBV6-3 ASSSGTLTLH
- TRBV6-5 ASSSRTSGRLYEQF
- TRBV3-1/TRBV3-2 ASSWTSGTYEQY
- TRBV27 ASSFSGTNYGYT
- TRBV18 ASSPPGGGNEQF
- TRBV6-5 ASSYFQEGTDTQY
- TRBV7-9 ASSPGGALQETQY
- TRBV9 ASSESGVQNQPQH
- TRBV4-1 ASSQDLAPQETQY
- TRBV11-3 ASITLYEQY
- TRBV24-1 ATSDRSGHNEQF
- TRBV10-3 AISDQRSSYEQY
- TRBV19 ASSAVTGLSGANVLT
few TRBV5-4 ASSLDSTGANVLT
- TRBV6-1 ASSEVATDTQY
- TRBV21-1 ASSTPGTAPEDTQY
- TRBV3-1/TRBV3-2 ASSQQMNTEAF
- TRBV6-6 ASTLTKDGNTIY
- TRBV5-1 ASSLGGVLYNEQF
- TRBV18 ASSQTSRLAGWSGNEQF
- TRBV9 ASSGKSTPWGDEQF
- TRBV11-3 ASSFGSATGNEQF
once TRBV18 ASSPFRDRYSYEQY
once TRBV18 ASSPRDISTDTQY
- TRBV10-2 ASRTNTGGAETQY
- TRBV18 ASNRDSTYEQY
- TRBV15 ATGKRQGINQPQH
- TRBV7-2 ASSGWNTEAF
- TRBV3-1/TRBV3-2 ASSALTGGFGRSVGNNEQF
- TRBV6-1 ASRGVVWNQPQH
- TRBV4-1 ASSQESGGSYEQY
few TRBV6-2/TRBV6-3 ASSTTSGGLYNEQF
once TRBV7-9 ASSSGTGNEKLF
- TRBV30 AWSRTGAAGNTIY